The table lists the clone carrying this TCR beta chain with a few counts. This sample stems from a study of T cell changes during pregnancy in multiple sclerosis. The germline V gene has CDR1 SEHNR and CDR2 FQNEAQ (reference sequence). CDR3 size: 14 residues. V lost 4 bases and J lost 4; bases outside the gene matches: 4. Data came from immunoSEQ multiplex PCR; TCRdb stores just in-frame clones and leaves some out. The sample includes 28,000 or so clones, about 86% of them seen just once. The sequence derives from a female donor in good health, enrolled as a control in a pregnancy study. Sequenced material: CD4+ T cells from peripheral blood mononuclear cells, taken in the first trimester of pregnancy. The chain recombines TRBV7-9 with TRBJ1-1; 9 bases fit TRBD1. The CDR3 DNA is TGTGCCAGCAGCTGGACAGGGGCGGGCACTGAAGCTTTCTTT. Its protein is CASSWTGAGTEAFF.